The present T cell receptor (beta chain) was sequenced within a study of metastatic and nonmetastatic thyroid tumors. Study-wide background: The study looked at repertoires side by side in blood and in tumor or nodule tissue from malignant and benign thyroid patients.

TCRdb re-clonotyped the PCR reads through MiXCR. This sample has about 24,000 clones, with around a fifth found just once. This clone has just a few counts. No treatment had been given to any patient before thyroid surgery. The V gene's germline CDR1 is MNHEY and CDR2 SVGEGT. Deletions cut 5 bases from V and 3 bases from J, with 7 bases between. The CDR3 spans 13 residues. The sample taken for sequencing was blood. The TCR was taken from a male donor with papillary thyroid cancer or a benign thyroid nodule (not recorded which). Some clones in this sample may be carry-over from other donors' samples. This chain links TRBV6-2 or TRBV6-3 with TRBJ2-2; no clear D. This CDR3 reads CASSLGYTGELFF. Written as DNA, the CDR3 is TGTGCCAGCAGTCTCGGATACACCGGGGAGCTGTTTTTT.